The present T cell receptor (beta chain) was sequenced within a study of cytomegalovirus exposure and HLA in healthy donors. The study's findings and limits: DRB1 had the most TCR associations and HLA-C the fewest, a later analysis found, with rates varying by HLA locus. CMV serostatus was the sole immune exposure information available. Cytomegalovirus association was assigned to about 180 TCR beta chains.

This clone was recorded once. Antigen specificity is unknown. 13 Jbeta primers and 60 Vbeta primers were used for the PCR. Method: immunoSEQ multiplex PCR; TCRdb's copy keeps in-frame clones and lacks some. Here the sample spans some 130,000 clones, about four fifths being singletons. Trimming took 2 bases from V and 5 from J, leaving 9 bases between them. Germline V gene lookup returns CDR1 MNHEY and CDR2 SMNVEV (reference sequence). The CDR3 extends over 13 amino acids. The specimen was PBMCs. The gene calls are TRBV27 and TRBJ1-1; D call uncertain. This clonotype originated in a female donor in good health and CMV-seronegative. DNA for the CDR3: TGTGCCAGCAGTTTAGGTCCCGGGACTGAAGCTTTCTTT. Amino acid sequence: CASSLGPGTEAFF.